The rows below give T cell receptor beta chains drawn from one sample of a study of T cell repertoires in aging, cancer and after chemotherapy. MiXCR, applied by TCRdb to the multiplex PCR reads, yields one record per CDR3 protein. The sample holds around 670 distinct CDR3 sequences, roughly 45% seen once. Sample: blood. The receptors originated from a human donor with a solid tumor. Both conserved end residues are part of each CDR3. The D gene is left open where the match is weak. Size tells how often a clone was seen (once, few, many) or the class of an expanded clone, and some rows leave it out.

D gene	CDR3 length	V gene	J gene	clone size	CDR3 DNA	CDR3 protein
-	12	TRBV5-5	TRBJ1-1	-	TGTGCCAGCAGCTTGGACTCCACTGAAGCTTTCTTT	CASSLDSTEAFF
-	13	TRBV27	TRBJ2-2	few	TGTGCCAGCAGTTCCCGAAGGGCCGGGGAGCTGTTTTTT	CASSSRRAGELFF
TRBD1	14	TRBV6-6	TRBJ2-7	-	TGTGCCAGCAGTTACGAGGACAGGGGATACGAGCAGTACTTC	CASSYEDRGYEQYF
TRBD1	14	TRBV7-9	TRBJ1-1	-	TGTGCCAGCAGCTTATCGGGACAGGCTGTTGAAGCTTTCTTT	CASSLSGQAVEAFF
TRBD1	14	TRBV30	TRBJ2-1	few	TGTGCCTGGACTCGGGACAGGGAGGTACATGAGCAGTTCTTC	CAWTRDREVHEQFF
-	14	TRBV28	TRBJ2-5	-	TGTGCCAGCAGTTTTCAAGGACAGAGGGAGACCCAGTACTTC	CASSFQGQRETQYF
TRBD1	15	TRBV28	TRBJ1-4	-	TGTGCCAACAGTGGAGTGGGGACAGGGGATGAAAAACTGTTTTTT	CANSGVGTGDEKLFF
-	15	TRBV6-5	TRBJ2-1	-	TGTGCCAGCAGCTCGGCCCCGAGCTCCTACAATGAGCAGTTCTTC	CASSSAPSSYNEQFF
-	12	TRBV29-1	TRBJ2-1	-	TGCAGCGTTTTTCAGAGCTACAATGAGCAGTTCTTC	CSVFQSYNEQFF
-	13	TRBV27	TRBJ1-1	-	TGTGCCAGCAGTTTACAGGGAAGGACTGAAGCTTTCTTT	CASSLQGRTEAFF
TRBD2	12	TRBV29-1	TRBJ2-1	few	TGCAGCGCGGGACTAGGGTACAATGAGCAGTTCTTC	CSAGLGYNEQFF
TRBD1	16	TRBV20-1	TRBJ2-2	few	TGCAGTGCTAGAGACTACAGGGGGCGCGGCACCGGGGAGCTGTTTTTT	CSARDYRGRGTGELFF
-	14	TRBV29-1	TRBJ1-5	large	TGCAGCGTTCAAGGGCAGGATAGCAATCAGCCCCAGCATTTT	CSVQGQDSNQPQHF
TRBD1	16	TRBV7-2	TRBJ1-2	-	TGTGCCAGCAGCTCCCCGGGACAGTTCGCTTTTGGTGGCTACACCTTC	CASSSPGQFAFGGYTF
TRBD2	15	TRBV7-2	TRBJ2-7	large	TGTGCCAGCAGCTTAACTAGCGGGGCCTTCCGAGAGCAGTACTTC	CASSLTSGAFREQYF
TRBD2	14	TRBV7-2	TRBJ2-3	few	TGTGCCAGCAGGCGGGAGGCCCGCGCAGATACGCAGTATTTT	CASRREARADTQYF
-	15	TRBV5-4	TRBJ2-3	few	TGTGCCAGCAGCTTGGATAGCGGCCTCACAGATACGCAGTATTTT	CASSLDSGLTDTQYF
-	15	TRBV30	TRBJ2-2	large	TGTGCCTGGAGTGTACAGCATGCAGACACCGGGGAGCTGTTTTTT	CAWSVQHADTGELFF
-	15	TRBV20-1	TRBJ1-2	-	TGCAGTGCTAGAGCTACTGGAGGGGTATCCGACGGCTACACCTTC	CSARATGGVSDGYTF
-	15	TRBV5-4	TRBJ2-2	-	TGTGCCAGCAGCTCCGTGGACGCCGTAACCGGGGAGCTGTTTTTT	CASSSVDAVTGELFF
TRBD1	15	TRBV24-1	TRBJ2-2	-	TGTGCCACCAGTGATAGGGGGACAGTCACCGGGGAGCTGTTTTTT	CATSDRGTVTGELFF
-	15	TRBV7-2	TRBJ2-6	-	TGTGCCAGCAGCTTAGCAGGGGCTGGGGCCAACGTCCTGACTTTC	CASSLAGAGANVLTF
-	12	TRBV6-6	TRBJ1-2	large	TGTGCCAGCAGCACCGAGGGGTATGGCTACACCTTC	CASSTEGYGYTF
-	13	TRBV6-5	TRBJ1-1	-	TGTGCCACCAGTCAATCCATGAACACTGAAGCTTTCTTT	CATSQSMNTEAFF
-	16	TRBV20-1	TRBJ2-2	few	TGCAGTGCTTTCAAGACCCCCACAGGGAACACCGGGGAGCTGTTTTTT	CSAFKTPTGNTGELFF
TRBD1	12	TRBV20-1	TRBJ2-1	-	TGCAGTGCTAGTCAGGGGGCAAGAGAGCAGTTCTTC	CSASQGAREQFF
-	11	TRBV11-2	TRBJ2-3	few	TGTGCCAGCAGCTCCGGGGATACGCAGTATTTT	CASSSGDTQYF
TRBD2	16	TRBV11-1	TRBJ2-7	-	TGTGCCAGCAGCTTAGCTAGCGGGATGCCCCTCTACGAGCAGTACTTC	CASSLASGMPLYEQYF
TRBD2	16	TRBV7-3	TRBJ2-2	-	TGTGCCAGCAGCCCTCCTGGGCGGGAGGGAACCGGGGAGCTGTTTTTT	CASSPPGREGTGELFF
TRBD2	15	TRBV27	TRBJ2-7	-	TGTGCCAGCAGTTTATTCTCTAGCGGGAGCTACGAGCAGTACTTC	CASSLFSSGSYEQYF
-	12	TRBV12-3/TRBV12-4	TRBJ2-7	-	TGTGCCAGCAGTTTGACAGAATACGAGCAGTACTTC	CASSLTEYEQYF
-	15	TRBV6-5	TRBJ2-6	-	TGTGCCAGCAGTGAAGAAGGGGGGGGGGTCAACGTCCTGACTTTC	CASSEEGGGVNVLTF
TRBD1	16	TRBV4-2	TRBJ2-7	-	TGTGCCAGCAGCCTAAACCCGGGACAGGGGGCCAACGAGCAGTACTTC	CASSLNPGQGANEQYF
-	15	TRBV6-5	TRBJ1-5	few	TGTGCCAGCAAGGCGTCTTTTCGTAGCAATCAGCCCCAGCATTTT	CASKASFRSNQPQHF
-	15	TRBV7-2	TRBJ2-6	few	TGTGCCAGCAGCATTCACCACTCTGGGGCCAACGTCCTGACTTTC	CASSIHHSGANVLTF
TRBD1	13	TRBV6-4	TRBJ2-2	-	TGTGCCAGCGGGACAGGGGACACCGGGGAGCTGTTTTTT	CASGTGDTGELFF
-	15	TRBV5-6	TRBJ2-2	-	TGTGCCAGCCAAACGACAGACCGTATCTCGGGGGAGCTGTTTTTT	CASQTTDRISGELFF
TRBD1	15	TRBV5-4	TRBJ1-2	few	TGTGCCAGCAGCTTCGACAGGGGGACTTTCCGGGGCTACACCTTC	CASSFDRGTFRGYTF